This T cell receptor (beta chain) was identified during a study of blood T cell repertoires in COVID-19. Study summary: There were acute and convalescent COVID-19 samples, and they came from the United States, Italy and Spain.

Original processing notes: For nucleated cells, counts were estimated from reference gene primer amplification. Profiled with immunoSEQ multiplex PCR; TCRdb holds only in-frame clones, not every one. That table is the source of V, J and clone size, and D and trimming were worked out from the DNA. The sample carries approximately 260,000 clones, roughly four fifths recorded once. Germline V gives CDR1 SGHDT, CDR2 YYEEEE. Trimming removed 0 bases at V and 6 bases at J, with 11 bases between. CDR3 length: 14 residues. The chain is built from TRBV5-6 and TRBJ2-3, with a weak D call TRBD2 (6 bases). Sequenced: PBMCs or T cells enriched from blood (not recorded which). This TCR was sampled from a man younger than 40 with acute COVID-19. The CDR3: CASSLAAGLDTQYF. The CDR3 DNA is TGTGCCAGCAGCTTGGCGGCGGGGCTCGATACGCAGTATTTT.